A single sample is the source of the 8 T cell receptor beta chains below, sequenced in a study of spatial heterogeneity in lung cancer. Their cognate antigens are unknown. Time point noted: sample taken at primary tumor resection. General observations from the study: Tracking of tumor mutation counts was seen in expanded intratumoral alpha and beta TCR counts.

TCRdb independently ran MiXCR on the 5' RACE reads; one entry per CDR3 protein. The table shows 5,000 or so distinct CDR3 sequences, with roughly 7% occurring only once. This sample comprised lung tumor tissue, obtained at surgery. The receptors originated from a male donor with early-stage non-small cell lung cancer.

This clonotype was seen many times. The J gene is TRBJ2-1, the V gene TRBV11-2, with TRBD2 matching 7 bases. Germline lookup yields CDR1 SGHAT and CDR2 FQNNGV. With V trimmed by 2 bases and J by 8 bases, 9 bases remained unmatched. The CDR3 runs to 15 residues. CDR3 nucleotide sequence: TGTGCCAGCAGCTTACCAGCGGGGCTCCCCCATGAGCAGTTCTTC. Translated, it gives CASSLPAGLPHEQFF.

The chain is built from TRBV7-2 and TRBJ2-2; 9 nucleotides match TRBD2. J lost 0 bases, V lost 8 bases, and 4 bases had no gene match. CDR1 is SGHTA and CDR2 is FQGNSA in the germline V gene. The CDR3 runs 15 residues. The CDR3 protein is CASAAGGANTGELFF. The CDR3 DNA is TGTGCCAGCGCAGCGGGGGGCGCGAACACCGGGGAGCTGTTTTTT.

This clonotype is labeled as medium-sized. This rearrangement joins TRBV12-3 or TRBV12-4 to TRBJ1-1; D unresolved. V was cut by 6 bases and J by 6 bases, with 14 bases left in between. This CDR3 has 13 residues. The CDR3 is CASSPSVRAEAFF. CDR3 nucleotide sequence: TGTGCCAGCAGCCCTAGCGTGCGGGCTGAAGCTTTCTTT.

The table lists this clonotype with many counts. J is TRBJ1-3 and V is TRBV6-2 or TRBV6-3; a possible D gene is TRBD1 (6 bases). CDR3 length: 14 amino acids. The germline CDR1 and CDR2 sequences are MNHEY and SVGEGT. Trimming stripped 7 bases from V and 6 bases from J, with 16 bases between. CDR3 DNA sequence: TGTGCCAGCATCGCTCGGACAGCTTTAAACACCATATATTTT. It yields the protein CASIARTALNTIYF.

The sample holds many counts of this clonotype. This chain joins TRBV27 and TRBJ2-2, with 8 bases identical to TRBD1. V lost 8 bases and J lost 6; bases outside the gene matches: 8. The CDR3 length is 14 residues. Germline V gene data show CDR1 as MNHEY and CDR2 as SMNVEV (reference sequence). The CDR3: CASGTQGGPGELFF. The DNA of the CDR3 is TGTGCCAGCGGCACACAGGGGGGTCCCGGGGAGCTGTTTTTT.

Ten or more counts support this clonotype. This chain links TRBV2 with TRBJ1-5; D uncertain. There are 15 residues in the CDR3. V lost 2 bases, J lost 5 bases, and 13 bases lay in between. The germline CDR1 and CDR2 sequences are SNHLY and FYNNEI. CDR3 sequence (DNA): TGTGCCAGCAGTGAACTTTTCGCTTCTTATCAGCCCCAGCATTTT. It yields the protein CASSELFASYQPQHF.

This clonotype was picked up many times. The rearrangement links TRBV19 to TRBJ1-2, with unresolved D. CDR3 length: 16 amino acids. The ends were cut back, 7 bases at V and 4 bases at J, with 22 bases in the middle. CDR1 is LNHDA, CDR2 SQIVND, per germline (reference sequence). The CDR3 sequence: CASTPSTGSYGYGYTF. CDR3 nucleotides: TGTGCCAGTACCCCCTCGACCGGGTCGTACGGCTATGGCTACACCTTC.

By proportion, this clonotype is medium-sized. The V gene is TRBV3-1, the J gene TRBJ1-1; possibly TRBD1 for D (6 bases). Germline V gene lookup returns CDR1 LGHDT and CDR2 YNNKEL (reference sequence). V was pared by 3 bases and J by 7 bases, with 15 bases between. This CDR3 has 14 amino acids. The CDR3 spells CASSQGQGGSEAFF. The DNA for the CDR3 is TGTGCCAGCAGCCAGGGACAAGGGGGAAGTGAAGCTTTCTTT.